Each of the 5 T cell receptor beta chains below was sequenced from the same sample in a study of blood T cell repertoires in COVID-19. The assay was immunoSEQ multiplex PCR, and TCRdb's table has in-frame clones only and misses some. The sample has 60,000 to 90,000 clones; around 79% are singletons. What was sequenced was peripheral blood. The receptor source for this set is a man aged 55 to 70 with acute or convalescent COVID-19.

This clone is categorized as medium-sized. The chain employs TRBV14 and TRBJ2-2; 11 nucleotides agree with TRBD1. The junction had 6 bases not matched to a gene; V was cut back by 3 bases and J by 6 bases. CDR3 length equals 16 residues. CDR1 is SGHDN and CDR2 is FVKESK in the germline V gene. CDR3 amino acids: CASSHRSGQGAGELFF. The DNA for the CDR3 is TGTGCCAGCAGCCATCGATCGGGACAGGGGGCCGGGGAGCTGTTTTTT.

CDR3 sequence (DNA): TGTGCCAGCAGCTTAGGGGGGTCAGCGGGGGAAGAGACCCAGTACTTC. It yields the protein CASSLGGSAGEETQYF. J is TRBJ2-5 and V is TRBV11-3; 8 positions agree with TRBD2. This CDR3 contains 16 residues. Germline V gene sequence: CDR1 SGHNT, CDR2 YENEEA. Trimming at V came to 1 base and at J to 3 bases, leaving 7 bases not matched to a gene.

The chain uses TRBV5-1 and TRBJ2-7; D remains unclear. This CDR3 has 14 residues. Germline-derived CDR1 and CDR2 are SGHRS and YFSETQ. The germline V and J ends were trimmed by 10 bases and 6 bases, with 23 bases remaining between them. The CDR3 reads CALWRSASWVEQYV. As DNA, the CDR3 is TGCGCCCTATGGCGCAGCGCCTCCTGGGTCGAGCAGTACGTC.

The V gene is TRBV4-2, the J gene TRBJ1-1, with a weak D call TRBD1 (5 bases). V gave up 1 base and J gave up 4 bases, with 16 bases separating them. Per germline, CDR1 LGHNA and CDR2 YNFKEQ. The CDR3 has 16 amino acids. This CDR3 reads CASSQGWEGSGTEAFF. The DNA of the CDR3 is TGTGCCAGCAGCCAAGGGTGGGAGGGGAGTGGCACTGAAGCTTTCTTT.

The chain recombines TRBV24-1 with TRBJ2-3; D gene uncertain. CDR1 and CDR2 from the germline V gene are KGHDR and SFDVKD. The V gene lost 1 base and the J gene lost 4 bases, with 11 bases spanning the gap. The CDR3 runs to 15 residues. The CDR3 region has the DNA TGTGCCACCAGTGATTTTCCCGACAATCCAGATACGCAGTATTTT. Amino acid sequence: CATSDFPDNPDTQYF.